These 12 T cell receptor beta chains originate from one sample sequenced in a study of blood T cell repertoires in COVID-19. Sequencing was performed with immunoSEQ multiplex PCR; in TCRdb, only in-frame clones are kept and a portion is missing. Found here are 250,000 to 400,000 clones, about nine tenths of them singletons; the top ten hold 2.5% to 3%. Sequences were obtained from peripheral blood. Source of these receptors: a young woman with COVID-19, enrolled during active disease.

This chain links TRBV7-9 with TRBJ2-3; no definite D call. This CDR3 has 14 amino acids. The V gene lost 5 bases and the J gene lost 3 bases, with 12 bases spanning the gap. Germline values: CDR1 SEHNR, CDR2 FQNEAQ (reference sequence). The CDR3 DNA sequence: TGTGCCAGCAGCCCCGACCTAGTAACAGATACGCAGTATTTT. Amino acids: CASSPDLVTDTQYF. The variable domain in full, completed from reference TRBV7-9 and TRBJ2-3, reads DTGVSQNPRHKITKRGQNVTFRCDPISEHNRLYWYRQTLGQGPEFLTYFQNEAQLEKSRLLSDRFSAERPKGSFSTLEIQRTEQGDSAMYLCASSPDLVTDTQYFGPGTRLTVL.

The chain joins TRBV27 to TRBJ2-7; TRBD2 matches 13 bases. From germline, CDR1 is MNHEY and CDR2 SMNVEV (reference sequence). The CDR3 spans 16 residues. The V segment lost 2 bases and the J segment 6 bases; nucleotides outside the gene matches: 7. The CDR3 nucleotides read TGTGCCAGCAGTTTACGTCCGGGACTAGCGGGATCCGAGCAGTACTTC. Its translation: CASSLRPGLAGSEQYF.

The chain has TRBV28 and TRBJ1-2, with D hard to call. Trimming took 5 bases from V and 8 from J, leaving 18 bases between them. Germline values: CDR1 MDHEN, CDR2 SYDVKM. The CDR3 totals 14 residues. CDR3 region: CASSPSWISRGYTF. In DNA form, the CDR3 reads TGTGCCAGCAGTCCGAGTTGGATCTCTAGGGGCTACACCTTC.

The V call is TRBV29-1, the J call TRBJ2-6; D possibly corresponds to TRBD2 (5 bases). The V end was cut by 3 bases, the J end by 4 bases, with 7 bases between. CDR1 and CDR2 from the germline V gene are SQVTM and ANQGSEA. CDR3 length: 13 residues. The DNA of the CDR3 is TGCAGCGTTGACGGGGAGGGGGCCAACGTCCTGACTTTC. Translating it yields CSVDGEGANVLTF.

CDR3 residues: CASSYGNRQSTDTQYF. The CDR3 region has the DNA TGTGCCAGCAGTTACGGTAACAGACAAAGCACAGATACGCAGTATTTT. This chain uses TRBV6-6 with TRBJ2-3; D gene ambiguous. Germline CDR1 and CDR2: MNHNY and SVGAGI (reference sequence). This CDR3 contains 16 residues. V shed 2 bases and J shed 0 bases, with 12 bases lying between them.

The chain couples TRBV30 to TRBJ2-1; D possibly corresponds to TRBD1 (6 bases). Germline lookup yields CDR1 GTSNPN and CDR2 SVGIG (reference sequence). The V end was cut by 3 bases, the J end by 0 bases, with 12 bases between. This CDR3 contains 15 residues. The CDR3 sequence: CAWSPGHSSYNEQFF. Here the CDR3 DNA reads TGTGCCTGGAGCCCGGGACATAGCTCCTACAATGAGCAGTTCTTC.

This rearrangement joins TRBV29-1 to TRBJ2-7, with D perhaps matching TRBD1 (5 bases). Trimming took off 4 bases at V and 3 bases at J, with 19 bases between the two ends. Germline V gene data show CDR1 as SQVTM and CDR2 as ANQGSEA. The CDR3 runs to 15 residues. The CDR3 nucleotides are TGCAGCGTTGGAGGTTCTGGGAAGGGGCGCTACGAGCAGTACTTC. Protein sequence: CSVGGSGKGRYEQYF.

DNA for the CDR3: TGTGCCAGCAGCTTGGGAGCGGGAGTATACACAGATACGCAGTATTTT. Translating it yields CASSLGAGVYTDTQYF. V and J are TRBV5-4 and TRBJ2-3; TRBD2 matches 8 bases. The length of the CDR3 is 16 residues. CDR1 and CDR2 (germline): SGHNT, YYREEE (reference sequence). Trimming at V came to 0 bases and at J to 2 bases, leaving 5 bases not matched to a gene.

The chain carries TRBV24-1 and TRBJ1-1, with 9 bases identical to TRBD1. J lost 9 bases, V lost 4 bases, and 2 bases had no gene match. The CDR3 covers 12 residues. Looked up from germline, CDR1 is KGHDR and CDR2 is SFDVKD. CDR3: CATSEGQGKAFF. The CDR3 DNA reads TGTGCCACCAGTGAGGGACAGGGTAAAGCTTTCTTT.

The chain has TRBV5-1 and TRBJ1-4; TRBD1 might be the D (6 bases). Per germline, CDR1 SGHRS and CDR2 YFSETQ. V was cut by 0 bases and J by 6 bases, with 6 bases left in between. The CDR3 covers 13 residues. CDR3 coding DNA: TGCGCCAGCAGCTTGGGGACAGATGAAAAACTGTTTTTT. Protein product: CASSLGTDEKLFF.

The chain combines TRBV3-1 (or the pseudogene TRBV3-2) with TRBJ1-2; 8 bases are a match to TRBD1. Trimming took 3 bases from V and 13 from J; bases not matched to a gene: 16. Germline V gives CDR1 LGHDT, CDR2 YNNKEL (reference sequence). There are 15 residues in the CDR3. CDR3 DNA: TGTGCCAGCAGCCATCCGATACCCCGGACAGGGCCGCTCACCTTC. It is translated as CASSHPIPRTGPLTF.

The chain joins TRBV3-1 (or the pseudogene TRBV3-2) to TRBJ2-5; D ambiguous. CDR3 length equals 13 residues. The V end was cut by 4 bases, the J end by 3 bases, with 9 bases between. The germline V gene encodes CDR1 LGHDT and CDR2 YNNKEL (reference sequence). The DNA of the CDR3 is TGTGCCAGCAGCCGACGGAGTGAAGAGACCCAGTACTTC. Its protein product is CASSRRSEETQYF.